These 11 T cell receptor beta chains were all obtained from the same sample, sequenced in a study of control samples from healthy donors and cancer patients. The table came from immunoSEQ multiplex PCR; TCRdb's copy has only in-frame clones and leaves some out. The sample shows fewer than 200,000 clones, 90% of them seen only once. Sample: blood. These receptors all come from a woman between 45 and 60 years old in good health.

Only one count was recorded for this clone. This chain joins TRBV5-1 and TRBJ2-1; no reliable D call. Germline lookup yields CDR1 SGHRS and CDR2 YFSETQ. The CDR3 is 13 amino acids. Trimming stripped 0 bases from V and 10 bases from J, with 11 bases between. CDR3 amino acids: CASSLEWVREQFF. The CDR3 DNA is TGCGCCAGCAGCTTGGAATGGGTTCGGGAGCAGTTCTTC. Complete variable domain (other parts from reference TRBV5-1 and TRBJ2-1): KAGVTQTPRYLIKTRGQQVTLSCSPISGHRSVSWYQQTPGQGLQFLFEYFSETQRNKGNFPGRFSGRQFSNSRSEMNVSTLELGDSALYLCASSLEWVREQFFGPGTRLTVL.

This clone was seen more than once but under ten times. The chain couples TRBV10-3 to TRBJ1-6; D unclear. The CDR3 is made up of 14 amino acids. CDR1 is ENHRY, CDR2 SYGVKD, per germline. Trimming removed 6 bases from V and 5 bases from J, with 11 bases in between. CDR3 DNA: TGTGCCATCAGGACCGGGGATGATAATTCACCCCTCCACTTT. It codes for CAIRTGDDNSPLHF.

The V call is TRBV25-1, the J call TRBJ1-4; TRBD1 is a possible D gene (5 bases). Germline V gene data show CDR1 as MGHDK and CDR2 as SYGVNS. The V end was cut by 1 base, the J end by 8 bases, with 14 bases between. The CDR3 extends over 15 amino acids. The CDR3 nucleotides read TGTGCCAGCAGTGAATTTTCAGGGATGGGCGAAAAACTGTTTTTT. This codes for CASSEFSGMGEKLFF.

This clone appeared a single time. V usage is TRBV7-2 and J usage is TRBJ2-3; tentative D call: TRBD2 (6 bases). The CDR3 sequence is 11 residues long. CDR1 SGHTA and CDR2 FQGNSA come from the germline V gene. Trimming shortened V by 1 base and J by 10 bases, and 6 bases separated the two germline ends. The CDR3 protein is CASSLGGAQYF. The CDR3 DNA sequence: TGTGCCAGCAGCTTAGGGGGGGCGCAGTATTTT.

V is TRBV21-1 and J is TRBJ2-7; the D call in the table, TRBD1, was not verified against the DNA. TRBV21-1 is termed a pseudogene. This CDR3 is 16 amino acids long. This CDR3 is CASSIQTGQFAYEQYF. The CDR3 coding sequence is TGTGCCAGCAGCATACAAACAGGGCAGTTCGCCTACGAGCAGTACTTC.

CDR3 region: CSASNTGNSPLHF. CDR3 coding DNA: TGCAGTGCTAGTAATACAGGCAATTCACCCCTCCACTTT. This chain uses TRBV20-1 with TRBJ1-6; tentative D call: TRBD1 (5 bases). The CDR3 contains 13 residues. CDR1 DFQATT and CDR2 SNEGSKA come from the germline V gene (reference sequence). The germline V and J ends were trimmed by 3 bases and 7 bases, with 10 bases remaining between them.

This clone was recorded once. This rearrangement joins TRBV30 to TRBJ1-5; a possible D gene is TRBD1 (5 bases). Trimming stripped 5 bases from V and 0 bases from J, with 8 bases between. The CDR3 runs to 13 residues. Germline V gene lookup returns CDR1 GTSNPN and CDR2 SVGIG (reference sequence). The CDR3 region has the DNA TGTGCCTGGGGGGACGGTAGCAATCAGCCCCAGCATTTT. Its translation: CAWGDGSNQPQHF.

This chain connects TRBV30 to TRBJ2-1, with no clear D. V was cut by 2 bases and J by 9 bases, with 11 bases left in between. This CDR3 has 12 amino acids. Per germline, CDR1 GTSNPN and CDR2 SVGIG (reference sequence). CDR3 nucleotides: TGTGCCTGGAGTATCGTAGGCTTTGAGCAGTTCTTC. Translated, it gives CAWSIVGFEQFF.

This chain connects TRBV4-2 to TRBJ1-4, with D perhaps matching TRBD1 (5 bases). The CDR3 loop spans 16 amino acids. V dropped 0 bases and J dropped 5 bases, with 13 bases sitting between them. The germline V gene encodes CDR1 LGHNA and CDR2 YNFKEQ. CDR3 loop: CASSQDRGRANEKLFF. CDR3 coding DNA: TGTGCCAGCAGCCAAGACCGGGGCAGGGCGAATGAAAAACTGTTTTTT.

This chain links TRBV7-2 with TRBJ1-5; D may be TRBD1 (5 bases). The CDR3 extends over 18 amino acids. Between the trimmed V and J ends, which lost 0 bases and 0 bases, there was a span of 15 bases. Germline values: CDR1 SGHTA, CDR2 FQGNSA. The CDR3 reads CASSLAPGHYYSNQPQHF. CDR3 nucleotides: TGTGCCAGCAGCTTAGCGCCCGGACACTATTATAGCAATCAGCCCCAGCATTTT.

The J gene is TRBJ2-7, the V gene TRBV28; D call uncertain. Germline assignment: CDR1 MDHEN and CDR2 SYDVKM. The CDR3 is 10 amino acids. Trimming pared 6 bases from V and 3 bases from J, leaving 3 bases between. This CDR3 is CASSIYEQYF. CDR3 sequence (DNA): TGTGCCAGCAGCATCTACGAGCAGTACTTC.